Each of the 6 T cell receptor beta chains below was sequenced from the same sample in a study of T cell repertoires in cytomegalovirus infection. Their specific antigens are unknown. One entry per CDR3 protein, called by TCRdb with MiXCR from the reads. The data contain 650,000 to 900,000 distinct CDR3 sequences, 30% to 35% of them seen just once; the ten biggest clones take up around 11%. This material consisted of cultured CD8+ T cells from PBMCs, taken from culture after CMV antigen stimulation. The receptors shown here come from a human donor in good health (CMV status not recorded). Some clones in this sample may be carry-over from other donors' samples.

The genes are TRBV7-9 and TRBJ2-6; D possibly corresponds to TRBD1 (5 bases). V lost 4 bases, J lost 2 bases, and 12 bases lay in between. The CDR3 consists of 16 residues. From germline, CDR1 is SEHNR and CDR2 FQNEAQ (reference sequence). The CDR3 region is CASSSPGQPGANVLTF. The DNA for the CDR3 is TGTGCCAGCAGCTCCCCCGGACAACCTGGGGCCAACGTCCTGACTTTC.

There are a few counts of this clonotype. The chain combines TRBV7-9 with TRBJ2-3; weak D call: TRBD2 (5 bases). CDR1 is SEHNR and CDR2 is FQNEAQ in the germline V gene (reference sequence). The CDR3 runs 18 residues. The V end was cut by 0 bases, the J end by 2 bases, with 18 bases between. CDR3 sequence reads: CASSLARGGPSSTDTQYF. The CDR3, as DNA: TGTGCCAGCAGCTTAGCTAGAGGAGGCCCCAGTTCCACAGATACGCAGTATTTT.

The gene calls are TRBV6-1 and TRBJ2-7; D is ambiguous. The CDR3 has 13 residues. V gave up 6 bases and J gave up 5 bases, with 14 bases separating them. Per germline, CDR1 MNHNS and CDR2 SASEGT. The CDR3 reads CASSPPGPHEQYV. The DNA for the CDR3 is TGTGCCAGCAGCCCTCCGGGTCCCCACGAGCAGTACGTC.

This chain links TRBV5-1 with TRBJ2-5; D might be TRBD2 (5 bases). The CDR3 is made up of 15 amino acids. The germline CDR1 and CDR2 sequences are SGHRS and YFSETQ. Trimming pared 0 bases from V and 4 bases from J, leaving 13 bases between. CDR3 in amino acids: CASSLEGSEGETQYF. In nucleotides, the CDR3 is TGCGCCAGCAGCTTGGAGGGTAGCGAAGGAGAGACCCAGTACTTC.

The table lists this clonotype with a few counts. V is TRBV6-2 or TRBV6-3 and J is TRBJ1-2; D is uncertain. Between the trimmed V and J ends, which lost 0 bases and 3 bases, there was a span of 14 bases. This CDR3 is built from 16 residues. The germline V gene has CDR1 MNHEY and CDR2 SVGEGT. The CDR3 bases are TGTGCCAGCAGTTACTCGACGGCAGTAATGGACTATGGCTACACCTTC. As protein: CASSYSTAVMDYGYTF.

This clonotype came up a few times. The chain has TRBV20-1 and TRBJ2-1; D is perhaps TRBD2 (6 bases). Per the germline V gene, CDR1 is DFQATT and CDR2 is SNEGSKA (reference sequence). The CDR3 totals 15 residues. The V gene lost 3 bases and the J gene lost 4 bases, with 16 bases spanning the gap. CDR3 DNA sequence: TGCAGTGCTAGTCTGTCAGCGGGTGGTTACAATGAGCAGTTCTTC. The encoded protein is CSASLSAGGYNEQFF.